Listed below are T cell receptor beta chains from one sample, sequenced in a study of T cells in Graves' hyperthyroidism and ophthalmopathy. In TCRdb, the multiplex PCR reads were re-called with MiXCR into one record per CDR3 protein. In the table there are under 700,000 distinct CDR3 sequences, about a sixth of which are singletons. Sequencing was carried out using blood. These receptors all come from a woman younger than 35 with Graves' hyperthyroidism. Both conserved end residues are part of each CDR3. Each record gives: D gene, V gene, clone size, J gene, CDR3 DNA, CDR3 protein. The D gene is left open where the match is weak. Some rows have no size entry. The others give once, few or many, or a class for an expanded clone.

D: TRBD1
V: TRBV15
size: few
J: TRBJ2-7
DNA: TGTGCCACCAGCAGAGATGGGAAGGACAGGGGGCGCGTCTACGAGCAGTACTTC
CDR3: CATSRDGKDRGRVYEQYF

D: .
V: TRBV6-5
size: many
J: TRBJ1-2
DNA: TGTGCCAGCAGTTACCTTGTAGAGGGGTCCTATGGCTACACCTTC
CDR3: CASSYLVEGSYGYTF

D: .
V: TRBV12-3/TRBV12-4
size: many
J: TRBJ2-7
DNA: TGTGCCAGCAGCATGTCCGGGACGAGGGCCTACGAGCAGTACTTC
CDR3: CASSMSGTRAYEQYF

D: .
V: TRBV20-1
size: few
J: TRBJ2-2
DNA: TGCAGTGCTCGAGAGGGGAACACCGGGGAGCTGTTTTTT
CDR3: CSAREGNTGELFF

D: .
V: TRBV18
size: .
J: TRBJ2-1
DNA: TGTGCCAGCTCCCCGGGACTGGGGTCCTACAATGAGCAGTTCTTC
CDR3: CASSPGLGSYNEQFF

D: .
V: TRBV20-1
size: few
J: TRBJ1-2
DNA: TGCAGTGCTTTTACCAGGGGCGAAGACTATGGCTACACCTTC
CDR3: CSAFTRGEDYGYTF

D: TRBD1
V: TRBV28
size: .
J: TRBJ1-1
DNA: TGTGCCAGCAGTCCACCGGACAGGGGGGTTCACACTGAAGCTTTCTTT
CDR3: CASSPPDRGVHTEAFF

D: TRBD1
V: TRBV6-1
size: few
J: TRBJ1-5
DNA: TGTGCCAGCAGTCTCCGGGACAGCCCTCATCAGCCCCAGCATTTT
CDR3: CASSLRDSPHQPQHF

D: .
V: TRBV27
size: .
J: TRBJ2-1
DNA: TGTGCCAGCAGTCATGATGGGCAGGAAGACAATGAGCAGTTCTTC
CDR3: CASSHDGQEDNEQFF

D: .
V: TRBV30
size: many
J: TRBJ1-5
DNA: TGTGCCTGGGGCGGTTTTAAAGGACAGCCCCAGCATTTT
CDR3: CAWGGFKGQPQHF

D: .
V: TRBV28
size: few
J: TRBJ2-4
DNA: TGTGCCAGCAGTTTATCTGTTTCTCTGCTAGCCAAAAACATTCAGTACTTC
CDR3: CASSLSVSLLAKNIQYF